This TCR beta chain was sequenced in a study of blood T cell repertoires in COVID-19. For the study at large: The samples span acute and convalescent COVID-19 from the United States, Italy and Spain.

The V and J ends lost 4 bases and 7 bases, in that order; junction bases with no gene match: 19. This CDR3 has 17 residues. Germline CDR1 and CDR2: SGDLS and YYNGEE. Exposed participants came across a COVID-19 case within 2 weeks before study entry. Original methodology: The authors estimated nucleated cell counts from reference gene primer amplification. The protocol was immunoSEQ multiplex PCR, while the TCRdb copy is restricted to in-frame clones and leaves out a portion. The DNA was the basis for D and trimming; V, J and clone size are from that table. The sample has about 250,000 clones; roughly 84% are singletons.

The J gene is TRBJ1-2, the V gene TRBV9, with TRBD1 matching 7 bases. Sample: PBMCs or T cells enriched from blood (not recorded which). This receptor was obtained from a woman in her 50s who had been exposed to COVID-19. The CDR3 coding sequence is TGTGCCAGCAGCTTACCGGGACAGAGATTACTAGGAGGTGGCTACACCTTC. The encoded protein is CASSLPGQRLLGGGYTF.